A selection of T cell receptor beta chains follows, all from one sample in a study of regulatory T cells in long-lasting Graves disease. TCRdb itself ran the multiplex PCR reads through MiXCR, one entry per CDR3 protein. The table has some 430,000 distinct CDR3 sequences, roughly 21% seen once. Sequences were derived from peripheral blood mononuclear cells (PBMCs), sampled when the disease was refractory, from a patient treated with antithyroid drugs. Receptors were obtained from a female donor with Graves disease. The CDR3 runs from the conserved cysteine through the conserved F or W. A D gene is named only where the DNA matches it firmly. Size tells how often a clone was seen (once, few, many) or the class of an expanded clone, and some rows leave it out.

v_gene,d_gene,j_gene,len,abundance,CDR3nt,CDR3aa
TRBV10-3,-,TRBJ1-1,15,-,TGTGCCATCAGTGAATTGGGGGGCGAGGACACTGAAGCTTTCTTT,CAISELGGEDTEAFF
TRBV20-1,TRBD2,TRBJ2-7,15,-,TGCAGTGCTAGAGATCGGAGCGGGGGAACCTACGAGCAGTACTTC,CSARDRSGGTYEQYF
TRBV20-1,-,TRBJ1-1,16,few,TGCAGTGCTAGACCGTGGGGGAGTGGTGGGAACACTGAAGCTTTCTTT,CSARPWGSGGNTEAFF
TRBV2,-,TRBJ1-2,12,many,TGTGCCAGCGGTTCTACGGCCTATGGCTACACCTTC,CASGSTAYGYTF
TRBV7-2,TRBD1,TRBJ1-1,15,-,TGTGCCAGCAGCTCAATCAGGGACAGTGGCACTGAAGCTTTCTTT,CASSSIRDSGTEAFF
TRBV24-1,-,TRBJ2-6,17,-,TGTGCCACCAGTGACGGCGGACAGCCTAGAGGGGCCAACGTCCTGACTTTC,CATSDGGQPRGANVLTF
TRBV28,-,TRBJ2-7,15,-,TGTGCCAGCAGTTTATTTCGGGGGAGATCCTACGAGCAGTACTTC,CASSLFRGRSYEQYF
TRBV19,-,TRBJ1-1,14,few,TGTGCCAGTAGTAGGGGACTCCTAAACACTGAAGCTTTCTTT,CASSRGLLNTEAFF
TRBV5-1,-,TRBJ1-1,15,few,TGCGCCAGCAGCGAGTCAGGGGTGGCGAACACTGAAGCTTTCTTT,CASSESGVANTEAFF
TRBV28,-,TRBJ1-4,13,many,TGTGCCAGCAGATTACAGGGCGATGAAAAACTGTTTTTT,CASRLQGDEKLFF
TRBV19,-,TRBJ2-6,12,-,TGTGCCAGCAAGGAGGGCAGGGACGTCCTGACTTTC,CASKEGRDVLTF
TRBV7-9,TRBD1,TRBJ2-2,15,once,TGTGCCAGCCAACGACAGGGGTCGAACACCGGGGAGCTGTTTTTT,CASQRQGSNTGELFF
TRBV11-2,TRBD2,TRBJ2-4,20,few,TGTGCCAGCAGCCGCCGACTAAGCGGGGGGGGTAATCTAGCCAAAAACATTCAGTACTTC,CASSRRLSGGGNLAKNIQYF
TRBV20-1,TRBD1,TRBJ2-5,15,many,TGCAGTGCTGCGTCTACACAGGGGCCTCAAGAGACCCAGTACTTC,CSAASTQGPQETQYF
TRBV19,-,TRBJ1-1,12,few,TGTGCCAGTGACAGACGGGGCTCTGAAGCTTTCTTT,CASDRRGSEAFF
TRBV6-9,TRBD1,TRBJ2-7,17,many,TGTGCCAGCAGTTACTCAAAGGTTGGGGACAGGAGAGACGAGCAGTACTTC,CASSYSKVGDRRDEQYF
TRBV4-1,TRBD2,TRBJ2-2,18,-,TGCGCCAGCAGCCAAGCCGGGTTAGCGGGAGGGAACACCGGGGAGCTGTTTTTT,CASSQAGLAGGNTGELFF
TRBV2,TRBD2,TRBJ2-4,15,-,TGTGCCAGCAGGCCTGGAGCGGGGGGCCAAAACATTCAGTACTTC,CASRPGAGGQNIQYF
TRBV6-1,-,TRBJ2-5,13,many,TGTGCCAGCGAAACCTTACGGGTGGAGACCCAGTACTTC,CASETLRVETQYF
TRBV6-4,TRBD1,TRBJ2-7,14,-,TGTGCCAGCTGGGGGACAGGCCTCTCCTACGAGCAGTACTTC,CASWGTGLSYEQYF
TRBV12-3/TRBV12-4,-,TRBJ1-1,13,-,TGTGCCAGCAGTTTAGCGGGGCGGGTCGAAGCTTTCTTT,CASSLAGRVEAFF
TRBV2,-,TRBJ2-4,11,many,TGTGCCAGCAAAGCGGAAAACATTCAGTACTTC,CASKAENIQYF
TRBV28,-,TRBJ1-2,15,few,TGTGCCAGCAGTTTATTCAGGACAAAGAAATATGGCTACACCTTC,CASSLFRTKKYGYTF
TRBV28,TRBD2,TRBJ2-7,16,many,TGTGCCAGCAGCACCGTCCGGGGGGTACCATCCTACGAGCAGTACTTC,CASSTVRGVPSYEQYF
TRBV30,-,TRBJ1-2,11,-,TGTGCCTGGAGTGACGGACTTGGCTACACCTTC,CAWSDGLGYTF
TRBV27,TRBD1,TRBJ2-3,15,few,TGTGCCAGCAGCCCAGGACAGGGGGCGAGAGATACGCAGTATTTT,CASSPGQGARDTQYF
TRBV20-1,-,TRBJ1-1,14,-,TGCAGTGCTAGAGGGACCGGGAAGGGTACTGAAGCTTTCTTT,CSARGTGKGTEAFF
TRBV15,-,TRBJ1-2,13,many,TGTGCCACCAGCAGAGATGGTCTCTATGGCTACACCTTC,CATSRDGLYGYTF
TRBV27,-,TRBJ2-7,16,many,TGTGCCAGCAGTCCGGACTGGGAGAAAGCCACCTACGAGCAGTACTTC,CASSPDWEKATYEQYF
TRBV4-1,TRBD2,TRBJ2-5,21,once,TGCGCCAGCAGCCGCTTACCTCTAGCGGGAGGCCGTCGTTCCCATGGAGAGACCCAGTACTTC,CASSRLPLAGGRRSHGETQYF
TRBV28,-,TRBJ2-6,16,few,TGTGCCAGCAGGGCCAGGGGATCCTCTGGGGCCAACGTCCTGACTTTC,CASRARGSSGANVLTF
TRBV11-3,-,TRBJ2-7,15,many,TGTGCCAGCAGCCCGCGACAGGTCTTCTCCTACGAGCAGTACTTC,CASSPRQVFSYEQYF
TRBV5-6,TRBD1,TRBJ1-6,14,-,TGTGCCAGCAGCTATGGACAGGCTAATTCACCCCTCCACTTT,CASSYGQANSPLHF
TRBV12-3/TRBV12-4,-,TRBJ2-5,15,many,TGTGCCAGCAGTTTCACCCCGCGACGTCAAGAGACCCAGTACTTC,CASSFTPRRQETQYF
TRBV10-3,TRBD1,TRBJ1-1,18,few,TGTGCCATCAGAGGGGACAGGGTAGGTATAGGTCGGAACACTGAAGCTTTCTTT,CAIRGDRVGIGRNTEAFF
TRBV6-5,-,TRBJ1-1,15,few,TGTGCCAGCAGTTACTCGGGCATAACGGGCACTGAAGCTTTCTTT,CASSYSGITGTEAFF
TRBV2,-,TRBJ2-7,12,many,TGTGCCAGCACCCCCTGGGGCTACGAGCAGTACTTC,CASTPWGYEQYF
TRBV7-2,TRBD1,TRBJ1-2,15,many,TGTGCCAGCAGCTTAGTAGGACAGGGATCCTATGGCTACACCTTC,CASSLVGQGSYGYTF
TRBV28,-,TRBJ2-5,15,many,TGTGCCAGCAGTTTACAGGGAGATCGAGAGGAGACCCAGTACTTC,CASSLQGDREETQYF
TRBV6-1,TRBD2,TRBJ2-7,15,few,TGTGCCAGCACGGGACTAGCGGGGGACTCCTACGAGCAGTACTTC,CASTGLAGDSYEQYF
TRBV7-6,-,TRBJ1-1,15,few,TGTGCCAGCAGCTCCCTTCGCAGAAACTCCACTGAAGCTTTCTTT,CASSSLRRNSTEAFF
TRBV28,TRBD1,TRBJ2-1,16,-,TGTGCCAGCAGTACTCACCGGGACAGCGAAATCGATGAGCAGTTCTTC,CASSTHRDSEIDEQFF
TRBV4-1,TRBD2,TRBJ2-3,17,-,TGCGCCAGCAGCCAAGGGGAAAGCGGGGGTAGCACAGATACGCAGTATTTT,CASSQGESGGSTDTQYF
TRBV20-1,TRBD1,TRBJ1-2,13,many,TGCAGTGAGGGAGGACAGGGGGCAAATGGCTACACCTTC,CSEGGQGANGYTF
TRBV5-4,-,TRBJ1-6,15,many,TGTGCCAGCAGCACCGGGGATGGAAGAGATTCACCCCTCCACTTT,CASSTGDGRDSPLHF
TRBV28,TRBD2,TRBJ2-7,14,-,TGTGTCAGTAGTATTAGCGGGAGTACATACGAGCAGTACTTC,CVSSISGSTYEQYF
TRBV20-1,TRBD1,TRBJ1-2,14,-,TGCAGTGCTGGGCAGACAGGGGCCATGGGTGGCTACACCTTC,CSAGQTGAMGGYTF
TRBV6-5,-,TRBJ2-1,15,-,TGTGCCAGCAGTTACAATACTAGAGGGTACAATGAGCAGTTCTTC,CASSYNTRGYNEQFF
TRBV2,-,TRBJ1-5,16,few,TGTGCCAGCAGTCTTACAGGTGAATCAGGCAATCAGCCCCAGCATTTT,CASSLTGESGNQPQHF
TRBV2,TRBD2,TRBJ2-1,14,-,TGTGCCAGCGGGGCTAGCGGGATCGTCAATGAGCAGTTCTTC,CASGASGIVNEQFF
TRBV3-1,-,TRBJ2-7,15,-,TGTGCCAGCAGCCAAGATTGGGACGGGAGAGGCGAGCAGTACTTC,CASSQDWDGRGEQYF
TRBV7-9,-,TRBJ2-2,15,few,TGTGCCAGCCTGGGGGAACCAACGAACACCGGGGAGCTGTTTTTT,CASLGEPTNTGELFF
TRBV10-3,TRBD1,TRBJ1-2,17,-,TGTGCCATCAGTGAGTCTTCTCCGGGACAGCCTAACTATGGCTACACCTTC,CAISESSPGQPNYGYTF
TRBV14,-,TRBJ1-4,14,many,TGTGCCAGCAGCCAAGATAGCCTTAATGAAAAACTGTTTTTT,CASSQDSLNEKLFF
TRBV20-1,-,TRBJ2-5,13,many,TGCAGTGCTTGGGGGGCGGGACAAGAGACCCAGTACTTC,CSAWGAGQETQYF
TRBV12-5,-,TRBJ1-5,16,many,TGTGCTAGTGACCTTTTCGTAGGGGTTGGCAATCAGCCCCAGCATTTT,CASDLFVGVGNQPQHF
TRBV19,-,TRBJ1-5,15,-,TGTGCCAGTAGTATCAACCTATATAGCAATCAGCCCCAGCATTTT,CASSINLYSNQPQHF
TRBV4-3,-,TRBJ1-2,15,-,TGCGCCAGCAGCCAAGATCGGGGATCTCGCGACGGCTACACCTTC,CASSQDRGSRDGYTF
TRBV10-3,-,TRBJ1-5,16,-,TGTGCCATCAGCCCGGGGGGGGGGCAAACGAATCAGCCCCAGCATTTT,CAISPGGGQTNQPQHF
TRBV6-1,-,TRBJ2-7,16,-,TGTGCCAGCAGCGGAGTGAACAAGCGGGCGAGATACGAGCAGTACTTC,CASSGVNKRARYEQYF